This is a list of T cell receptor beta chains from one sample in a study of T cell clones after liver transplantation. TCRdb's table, derived via immunoSEQ multiplex PCR, lists solely in-frame clones and lacks some. This table holds around 9,100 clones, about 79% found once. The material was CD8+ T cells from blood, obtained before liver transplant. Receptor source: a human donor who received a liver transplant. Both conserved end residues are part of each CDR3. Fields, in order: clone size, D gene, J gene, V gene, CDR3 DNA, CDR3 protein. The D gene is left open where the match is weak. Rows may omit the clone size; those that give it use once, few, many or a size class.

>.|.|TRBJ2-5|TRBV10-3
TGTGCCATCAGTGAAGATCTGGCAGGTAGAGAGACCCAGTACTTC
CAISEDLAGRETQYF
>.|.|TRBJ2-1|TRBV7-9
TGTGCCAGCAGCTTAGCGGGGGGTGTACCCTACAATGAGCAGTTCTTC
CASSLAGGVPYNEQFF
>.|TRBD2|TRBJ2-3|TRBV27
TGTGCCAGCAGTTTCCTCGGGGGGGGCACAGATACGCAGTATTTT
CASSFLGGGTDTQYF
>.|TRBD1|TRBJ1-1|TRBV15
TGTGCCACCAGCAGAGAAATCGGGACAGGGAGAAACACTGAAGCTTTCTTT
CATSREIGTGRNTEAFF
>.|.|TRBJ2-2|TRBV28
TGTGCCAGCAGCTCCAGGGGGACTTTGTCCGGGGAGCTGTTTTTT
CASSSRGTLSGELFF
>.|TRBD2|TRBJ2-1|TRBV19
TGTGCCAGTACCTTTAGTTATCGGACTAGCGAGTACAATGAGCAGTTCTTC
CASTFSYRTSEYNEQFF
>.|.|TRBJ1-5|TRBV6-1
TGTGCCAGCAGTGACAATCAGCCCCAGCATTTT
CASSDNQPQHF
>.|.|TRBJ1-4|TRBV5-1
TGCGCCAGCAGCTTGGTTAAGGCCGCAACTAATGAAAAACTGTTTTTT
CASSLVKAATNEKLFF
>.|TRBD2|TRBJ2-1|TRBV5-1
TGCGCCAGCAGCTCCACGACTAGCGCCTACAATGAGCAGTTCTTC
CASSSTTSAYNEQFF
>.|TRBD2|TRBJ2-1|TRBV2
TGTGCCAGCATCCCTGGACTAGCGGGGAAGGCCAATGAGCAGTTCTTC
CASIPGLAGKANEQFF
>.|.|TRBJ2-2|TRBV7-3
TGTGCCAGCAGCCAGAGCACCGGGGAGCTGTTTTTT
CASSQSTGELFF
>.|TRBD2|TRBJ2-3|TRBV5-1
TGCGCCAGCAGCTTGGCGGTAGCGGGGGATACGCAGTATTTT
CASSLAVAGDTQYF
>.|TRBD1|TRBJ1-6|TRBV6-4
TGTGCCAGCAGCCGGGACAGTGTCAATTCACCCCTCCACTTT
CASSRDSVNSPLHF
>.|.|TRBJ2-1|TRBV19
TGTGCCAGTAGTATAGATCGTGGCAGGCTCAATGAGCAGTTCTTC
CASSIDRGRLNEQFF
>.|.|TRBJ1-2|TRBV27
TGTGCCAGCAGTATGACTACAGGGTACTATGGCTACACCTTC
CASSMTTGYYGYTF
>.|TRBD1|TRBJ1-3|TRBV2
TGTGCCATCCCGGACAGGGCTGGTGGAAACACCATATATTTT
CAIPDRAGGNTIYF
>.|.|TRBJ2-7|TRBV7-2
TGTGCCAGCGGCGCGACAGACTCCTACGAGCAGTACTTC
CASGATDSYEQYF
>few|.|TRBJ2-2|TRBV4-2
TGTGCCAGCAGCCACTCCATGGGAGCCGGGGAGCTGTTTTTT
CASSHSMGAGELFF
>.|.|TRBJ2-7|TRBV13
TGTGCCAGCAGCCCCGGGACACTCTACGAGCAGTACTTC
CASSPGTLYEQYF
>few|.|TRBJ2-3|TRBV7-6
TGTGCCAGCAGCTTAGGGGGACTCTCAGATACGCAGTATTTT
CASSLGGLSDTQYF
>once|TRBD2|TRBJ2-1|TRBV5-5
TGTGCCAGCAGCCCACCCACTAGCGGCTACAATGAGCAGTTCTTC
CASSPPTSGYNEQFF
>.|TRBD2|TRBJ2-3|TRBV9
TGTGCCAGCAGCGCCGGGACTAGCGGGAGGGCCGGGGTAACAGATACGCAGTATTTT
CASSAGTSGRAGVTDTQYF
>few|.|TRBJ1-2|TRBV4-3
TGCGCCAGCAGCCGCGGTGGGGGGGGGCGCGGCTATGGCTACACCTTC
CASSRGGGGRGYGYTF
>once|TRBD1|TRBJ2-1|TRBV27
TGTGCCAGCAGTAACAGGGGATCCTACAATGAGCAGTTCTTC
CASSNRGSYNEQFF
>.|.|TRBJ2-1|TRBV4-1
TGCGCCAGCAGCCAAGCTGGGGGGGCCAGTTTCTACAATGAGCAGTTCTTC
CASSQAGGASFYNEQFF
>once|.|TRBJ1-6|TRBV27
TGTGCCAGCAGTTTATCTGGGTCGTGGACCTATAATTCACCCCTCCACTTT
CASSLSGSWTYNSPLHF
>.|.|TRBJ2-2|TRBV13
TGTGCCAGCAGCGCCGTCCCTATCGGGGAGCTGTTTTTT
CASSAVPIGELFF
>.|TRBD1|TRBJ2-3|TRBV13
TGTGCCAGCAGCTTAATCGGGACAGGGGAGAATACGCAGTATTTT
CASSLIGTGENTQYF
>.|TRBD1|TRBJ2-7|TRBV5-1
TGCGCCAGCAGCTGGGGACAGAACCTAATGTACGAGCAGTACTTC
CASSWGQNLMYEQYF
>.|TRBD1|TRBJ2-7|TRBV10-2
TGCGCCAGCAGTGAGTGGGACAGAGTCTACGAGCAGTACTTC
CASSEWDRVYEQYF
>.|.|TRBJ2-3|TRBV10-3
TGTGCCACGCTGGAGTGGCGGGGCTCCTCCTCGGATACGCAGTATTTT
CATLEWRGSSSDTQYF
>.|.|TRBJ1-1|TRBV7-7
TGTGCCAGCAGCTTCCCGGGTCTAACTGAACGGGGGAACACTGAAGCTTTCTTT
CASSFPGLTERGNTEAFF
>.|TRBD1|TRBJ2-7|TRBV27
TGTGCCAGCACCTTCAGGGGGGAGCAGTACTTC
CASTFRGEQYF
>.|.|TRBJ2-7|TRBV4-3
TGCGCCAGCAGCTTGGGGGGACAGCAGTACTTC
CASSLGGQQYF
>.|TRBD1|TRBJ1-2|TRBV19
TGTGCCAGTAGTACGGGACAGGCGAACGGCTACACCTTC
CASSTGQANGYTF